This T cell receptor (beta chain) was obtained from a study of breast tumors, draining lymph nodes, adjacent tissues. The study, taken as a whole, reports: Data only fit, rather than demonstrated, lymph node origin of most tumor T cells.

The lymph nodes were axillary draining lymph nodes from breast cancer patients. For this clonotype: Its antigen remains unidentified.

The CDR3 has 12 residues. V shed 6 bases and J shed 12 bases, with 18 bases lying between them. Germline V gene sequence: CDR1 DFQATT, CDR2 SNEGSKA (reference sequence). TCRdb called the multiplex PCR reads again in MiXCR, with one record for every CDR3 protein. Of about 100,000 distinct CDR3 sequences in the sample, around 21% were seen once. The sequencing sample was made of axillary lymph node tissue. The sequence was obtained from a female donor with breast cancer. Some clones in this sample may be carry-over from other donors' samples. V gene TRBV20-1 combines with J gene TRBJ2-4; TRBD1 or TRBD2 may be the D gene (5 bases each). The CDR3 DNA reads TGCAGTGCCCGGGACCACCAGGTCGCTCAGTACTTC. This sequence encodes CSARDHQVAQYF.